The sequence of this T cell receptor beta chain was determined in a study of cytomegalovirus exposure and HLA in healthy donors. About the research overall: Among the roughly 400 genotyped donors, 70% to 85% were placed in the Caucasian-associated ancestry cluster.

V shed 5 bases, J shed 6 bases, and the junction held 10 bases outside the gene matches. This CDR3 spans 15 amino acids. The germline CDR1 and CDR2 sequences are LNHDA and SQIVND (reference sequence). The PCR ran on 60 Vbeta and 13 Jbeta primers. The data were produced by immunoSEQ multiplex PCR, yet TCRdb's version contains in-frame clones alone and is incomplete. The sample lists fewer than 250,000 clones, about 83% occurring once. As regards this clone: Its antigen is as yet unknown.

General study findings and limits: A later analysis found common viral pathogens apparently linked to several of the most significant clusters. Rare TCR sequences dominated, though some public TCRs recurred in many donors. A few CMV-associated chains were confirmed in vitro to be specific for CMV antigens.

This sequence was found in a middle-aged man in good health and CMV-seropositive. The sequencing input was PBMCs. The chain couples TRBV19 to TRBJ2-1; 7 bases are a match to TRBD2. The CDR3 DNA follows: TGTGCCAGTAGTGTCCGGGACTATTCGTCCAATGAGCAGTTCTTC. Its translation: CASSVRDYSSNEQFF.